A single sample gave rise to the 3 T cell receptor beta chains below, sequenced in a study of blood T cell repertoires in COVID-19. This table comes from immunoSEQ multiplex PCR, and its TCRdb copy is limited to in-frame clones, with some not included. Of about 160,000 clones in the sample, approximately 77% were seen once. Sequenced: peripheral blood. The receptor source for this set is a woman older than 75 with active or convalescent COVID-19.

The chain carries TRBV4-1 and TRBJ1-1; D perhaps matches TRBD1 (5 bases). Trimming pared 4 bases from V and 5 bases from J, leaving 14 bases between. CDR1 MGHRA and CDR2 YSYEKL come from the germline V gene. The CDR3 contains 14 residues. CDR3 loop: CASSLRQGGTEAFF. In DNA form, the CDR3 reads TGCGCCAGCAGCCTCCGGCAGGGAGGTACTGAAGCTTTCTTT.

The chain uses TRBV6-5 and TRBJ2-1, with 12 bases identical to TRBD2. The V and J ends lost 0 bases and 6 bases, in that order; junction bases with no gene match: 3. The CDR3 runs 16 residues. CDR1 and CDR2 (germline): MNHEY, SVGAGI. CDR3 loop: CASSYSRLAGANEQFF. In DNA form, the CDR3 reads TGTGCCAGCAGTTACTCGAGACTAGCGGGAGCCAATGAGCAGTTCTTC.

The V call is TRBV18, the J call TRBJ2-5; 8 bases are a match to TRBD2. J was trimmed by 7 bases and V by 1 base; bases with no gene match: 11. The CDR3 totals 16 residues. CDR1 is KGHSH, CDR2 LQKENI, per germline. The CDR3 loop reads CASSPRSPLAGGTQYF. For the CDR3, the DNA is TGTGCCAGCTCACCACGGTCCCCTCTAGCGGGCGGGACCCAGTACTTC.